These 26 T cell receptor beta chains were all obtained from the same sample, sequenced in a study of blood T cell repertoires in COVID-19. Method: immunoSEQ multiplex PCR; TCRdb's copy keeps in-frame clones and lacks some. The sample lists 60,000 to 70,000 clones, about 86% occurring once. Sequencing was done on a sample of peripheral blood. The receptors shown here come from a man aged 45-65 years with active COVID-19.

The chain employs TRBV6-2 or TRBV6-3 and TRBJ2-7; 10 nucleotides align to TRBD2. Germline-derived CDR1 and CDR2 are MNHEY and SVGEGT. J gave up 6 bases and V 5 bases, and 7 bases lay outside the gene matches. CDR3 size: 14 residues. CDR3 in DNA: TGTGCCAGCAGTAAGGGACTAGCGACAGGCGAGCAGTACTTC. Translating it yields CASSKGLATGEQYF.

The chain employs TRBV11-3 and TRBJ2-7; D unclear. Trimming stripped 5 bases from V and 0 bases from J, with 14 bases between. The CDR3 has 15 residues. Per germline, CDR1 SGHNT and CDR2 YENEEA. DNA for the CDR3: TGTGCCAGCAGCGATGGTAGTGTTCACTCCTACGAGCAGTACTTC. It yields the protein CASSDGSVHSYEQYF.

V is TRBV18 and J is TRBJ1-1, with unresolved D. The V gene lost 5 bases and the J gene lost 6 bases, with 16 bases spanning the gap. Germline V CDR1 and CDR2: KGHSH, LQKENI. The CDR3 contains 14 residues. This CDR3 reads CASSYIALYPEAFF. DNA of the CDR3: TGTGCCAGCTCATACATAGCGCTGTACCCTGAAGCTTTCTTT.

This clone was counted a single time. The genes are TRBV9 and TRBJ2-7, with unresolved D. The CDR3 contains 15 residues. V was cut by 0 bases and J by 0 bases, with 10 bases left in between. Germline values: CDR1 SGDLS, CDR2 YYNGEE. CDR3 residues: CASSVGQAHSYEQYF. CDR3 nucleotides: TGTGCCAGCAGCGTAGGGCAGGCTCACTCCTACGAGCAGTACTTC.

CDR3 in amino acids: CASSQSGGRTEAFF. In nucleotides, the CDR3 is TGTGCCAGCAGCCAGTCAGGGGGGCGCACTGAAGCTTTCTTT. The chain has TRBV3-1 (or the pseudogene TRBV3-2) and TRBJ1-1; the match to TRBD1 covers 7 bases. Germline V gene lookup returns CDR1 LGHDT and CDR2 YNNKEL (reference sequence). The CDR3 consists of 14 residues. V lost 3 bases, J lost 4 bases, and 5 bases stayed unmatched.

This clone was counted once. CDR3 bases: TGTGCCAGCAGCTCCGACACTAGCAATCAGCCCCAGCATTTT. Its translation: CASSSDTSNQPQHF. V gene TRBV7-9 combines with J gene TRBJ1-5; D call uncertain. There are 14 residues in the CDR3. The germline gives CDR1 SEHNR, CDR2 FQNEAQ (reference sequence). The V and J ends lost 4 bases and 0 bases respectively, with 7 bases between them.

The V and J genes are TRBV5-4 and TRBJ2-3; D call uncertain. CDR1 is SGHNT and CDR2 is YYREEE in the germline V gene (reference sequence). The V gene lost 1 base and the J gene lost 0 bases, with 6 bases spanning the gap. The CDR3 is made up of 14 amino acids. This chain's CDR3 is CASSLRYSTDTQYF. The CDR3 DNA is TGTGCCAGCAGCTTGCGGTATAGCACAGATACGCAGTATTTT. Full variable domain (rest looked up from reference TRBV5-4 and TRBJ2-3): ETGVTQSPTHLIKTRGQQVTLRCSSQSGHNTVSWYQQALGQGPQFIFQYYREEENGRGNFPPRFSGLQFPNYSSELNVNALELDDSALYLCASSLRYSTDTQYFGPGTRLTVL.

This chain connects TRBV24-1 to TRBJ2-2; 9 bases fit TRBD1. Germline V gene data show CDR1 as KGHDR and CDR2 as SFDVKD. The CDR3 runs 16 residues. The J segment lost 5 bases and the V segment lost 3 bases, leaving 6 bases of the junction unmatched. DNA of the CDR3: TGTGCCACCAGTGATCCTAGACAGGGGGGAACCGGGGAGCTGTTTTTT. Protein sequence: CATSDPRQGGTGELFF.

The V gene is TRBV11-2, the J gene TRBJ2-1; no firm D call. The CDR3 extends over 15 amino acids. V dropped 2 bases and J dropped 6 bases, with 14 bases sitting between them. CDR1 and CDR2 from the germline V gene are SGHAT and FQNNGV. The CDR3 bases are TGTGCCAGCAGCTTACAGCGCCGAGTCGGCAATGAGCAGTTCTTC. This sequence encodes CASSLQRRVGNEQFF.

The chain combines TRBV4-2 with TRBJ2-7; TRBD1 aligns across 7 bases. This CDR3 has 15 residues. Germline V lookup: CDR1 LGHNA, CDR2 YNFKEQ. The trim removed 1 base at V and 3 bases at J, leaving 6 bases unmatched. CDR3 coding DNA: TGTGCCAGCAGCCAAGGGACAGGCGAAGGCTACGAGCAGTACTTC. Protein: CASSQGTGEGYEQYF.

The CDR3 DNA sequence: TGTGCCAGCAGCGTAGAGGCTAGCTCCGGATCGCAGTATTTT. It encodes CASSVEASSGSQYF. J is TRBJ2-3 and V is TRBV9; tentatively, D is TRBD2 (5 bases). The CDR3 is 14 residues long. The germline CDR1 and CDR2 sequences are SGDLS and YYNGEE. Trimming left V 0 bases short and J 10 bases short, with 15 bases between.

V gene TRBV6-2 or TRBV6-3 combines with J gene TRBJ2-7; 11 nucleotides match TRBD2. Germline V gene data show CDR1 as MNHEY and CDR2 as SVGEGT. The CDR3 covers 18 residues. V was clipped by 2 bases and J by 1 base; unmatched bases: 10. CDR3 nucleotide sequence: TGTGCCAGCAGTTACCCCCGGTCTAGCGGGGGGCTTTCCTACGAGCAGTACTTC. Translating gives CASSYPRSSGGLSYEQYF.

This chain joins TRBV18 and TRBJ2-1; 8 bases are shared with TRBD2. This CDR3 spans 15 amino acids. V trimming: 2 bases; J trimming: 3 bases; junction bases outside the gene matches: 3. Germline V gives CDR1 KGHSH, CDR2 LQKENI. The CDR3 DNA reads TGTGCCAGCTCACCAGGGGCGGGAGGCTACAATGAGCAGTTCTTC. This translates into CASSPGAGGYNEQFF.

A single count supports this clone. This rearrangement joins TRBV6-1 to TRBJ2-1, with 13 bases fitting TRBD2. Per the germline V gene, CDR1 is MNHNS and CDR2 is SASEGT. After removal of 1 base from V and 6 bases from J, the junction contained 0 bases not matched to a gene. The CDR3 length is 15 residues. CDR3 sequence reads: CASSEGTSGGNEQFF. DNA for the CDR3: TGTGCCAGCAGTGAAGGGACTAGCGGGGGCAATGAGCAGTTCTTC.

The chain employs TRBV3-1 (or the pseudogene TRBV3-2) and TRBJ2-3, with TRBD2 matching over 13 bases. V was pared by 0 bases and J by 0 bases, with 3 bases of the junction left unmatched. This CDR3 has 18 amino acids. Germline V gene data show CDR1 as LGHDT and CDR2 as YNNKEL (reference sequence). CDR3 coding DNA: TGTGCCAGCAGCCAAGACTGGACTAGCGGGGGAAGCACAGATACGCAGTATTTT. Protein product: CASSQDWTSGGSTDTQYF.

This clone appeared once. V and J are TRBV3-1 (or the pseudogene TRBV3-2) and TRBJ2-5, with TRBD1 matching 9 bases. The germline V gene has CDR1 LGHDT and CDR2 YNNKEL (reference sequence). The CDR3 covers 16 residues. The trim removed 3 bases at V and 5 bases at J, leaving 10 bases unmatched. Written as DNA, the CDR3 is TGTGCCAGCAGCCATTCCGGGACAGGGTTGTCTGAGACCCAGTACTTC. Translation: CASSHSGTGLSETQYF.

V usage is TRBV3-1 (or the pseudogene TRBV3-2) and J usage is TRBJ2-1; 7 nucleotides match TRBD1. The V and J ends lost 7 bases and 4 bases, in that order; junction bases with no gene match: 4. This CDR3 has 13 amino acids. Germline V gene data show CDR1 as LGHDT and CDR2 as YNNKEL (reference sequence). The CDR3 sequence: CASTSGQYNEQFF. The DNA of the CDR3 is TGTGCCAGCACCTCGGGACAGTACAATGAGCAGTTCTTC.

V is TRBV7-2 and J is TRBJ2-3; D uncertain. The V end lost 4 bases, the J end lost 7 bases, and 12 bases lay between the germline ends. Germline-derived CDR1 and CDR2 are SGHTA and FQGNSA. The CDR3 contains 13 residues. CDR3 amino acids: CASSYESLNTQYF. CDR3 in DNA: TGTGCCAGCAGCTACGAATCACTTAATACGCAGTATTTT.

The genes are TRBV11-2 and TRBJ2-3, with 10 bases identical to TRBD2. Germline CDR1 SGHAT, CDR2 FQNNGV. V was clipped by 10 bases and J by 5 bases; unmatched bases: 9. The CDR3 covers 14 residues. The CDR3 nucleotides read TGTGCCACTTCACTAGCGGGGTGGGGAGATACGCAGTATTTT. It specifies CATSLAGWGDTQYF.

Remarks on this clone: Additional DNA sequences in this sample encode the identical CDR3. The CDR3 here is CASSKTGANTGELFF. In nucleotides, the CDR3 is TGTGCCAGCAGCAAAACCGGGGCGAACACCGGGGAGCTGTTTTTT. The chain carries TRBV7-3 and TRBJ2-2, with a weak D call TRBD2 (5 bases). V was pared by 5 bases and J by 0 bases, with 10 bases between. The germline CDR1 and CDR2 sequences are SGHTA and FQGTGA. The CDR3 covers 15 residues.

V and J are TRBV27 and TRBJ1-5, with TRBD1 as a possible D gene (6 bases). Germline CDR1 is MNHEY and CDR2 is SMNVEV (reference sequence). V was shortened by 3 bases and J by 3 bases, with 9 bases between the two germline ends. The length of the CDR3 is 14 residues. The CDR3, as DNA: TGTGCCAGCAGTTTCAGGGGAATCAATCAGCCCCAGCATTTT. This sequence encodes CASSFRGINQPQHF.

This sequence joins TRBV7-9 and TRBJ2-5; 9 bases align to TRBD1. With 6 bases clipped from V and 2 bases from J, the junction kept 7 bases outside the gene matches. Germline V CDR1 and CDR2: SEHNR, FQNEAQ (reference sequence). This CDR3 has 15 residues. CDR3 residues: CASSLGQGTQETQYF. The DNA of the CDR3 is TGTGCCAGCAGTCTCGGACAGGGGACACAAGAGACCCAGTACTTC.

The rearrangement links TRBV5-4 to TRBJ1-6; D might be TRBD1 (5 bases). Deletions cut 4 bases from V and 0 bases from J, with 11 bases between. Germline lookup yields CDR1 SGHNT and CDR2 YYREEE (reference sequence). This CDR3 contains 16 residues. Written as DNA, the CDR3 is TGTGCCAGCAGCCCACAGGAAAGCTCCTATAATTCACCCCTCCACTTT. It specifies CASSPQESSYNSPLHF.

This clone was recorded only once. J is TRBJ1-2 and V is TRBV15; D is ambiguous. Germline CDR1 reads LNHNV; CDR2 reads YYDKDF (reference sequence). The V and J ends lost 1 base and 2 bases respectively, with 5 bases between them. The CDR3 has 13 residues. The CDR3, as DNA: TGTGCCACCAGCAGAGTAGTGAACTATGGCTACACCTTC. Encoded protein: CATSRVVNYGYTF.

The chain combines TRBV7-8 with TRBJ2-3; D perhaps matches TRBD2 (5 bases). The CDR3 contains 15 residues. V was trimmed by 1 base and J by 4 bases, leaving 12 bases between them. CDR1 SGHVS and CDR2 FQNEAQ come from the germline V gene. Here the CDR3 DNA reads TGTGCCAGCAGCTTAGGGGGAGTACGGGCAGATACGCAGTATTTT. Its translation: CASSLGGVRADTQYF. The variable domain in full, with the rest retrieved from reference TRBV7-8 and TRBJ2-3, is GAGVSQSPRYKVAKRGQDVALRCDPISGHVSLFWYQQALGQGPEFLTYFQNEAQLDKSGLPSDRFFAERPEGSVSTLKIQRTQQEDSAVYLCASSLGGVRADTQYFGPGTRLTVL.

V and J are TRBV9 and TRBJ2-3; 8 bases line up with TRBD1. Germline V gene lookup returns CDR1 SGDLS and CDR2 YYNGEE. V was pared by 4 bases and J by 3 bases, with 10 bases of the junction left unmatched. This CDR3 spans 16 amino acids. The CDR3 DNA reads as TGTGCCAGCAGCCCCCGGACAGGGAAAGGAACAGATACGCAGTATTTT. Its translation is CASSPRTGKGTDTQYF.